The 30 T cell receptor beta chains below all came from one sample that was sequenced in a study of OX40 agonist ivuxolimab in advanced cancers. Assay used: immunoSEQ multiplex PCR; TCRdb lists only in-frame clones, some missing. The data contain about 100,000 clones, about 88% of them singletons. The source material was CD4+ or CD8+ T cells sorted from blood, sampled in a trial of the OX40 agonist ivuxolimab. Receptors were obtained from an adult with an advanced solid tumor such as melanoma, head and neck, liver or kidney cancer.

The gene calls are TRBV5-4 and TRBJ2-1, with TRBD2 matching over 14 bases. The CDR3 spans 15 residues. The germline CDR1 and CDR2 sequences are SGHNT and YYREEE (reference sequence). Trimming removed 4 bases from V and 8 bases from J; junction bases left unmatched: 5. Here the CDR3 reads CASSAGTSGSHEQFF. The CDR3 DNA follows: TGTGCCAGCAGCGCCGGGACTAGCGGGAGCCATGAGCAGTTCTTC.

V and J are TRBV5-1 and TRBJ1-1; D ambiguous. The length of the CDR3 is 13 residues. Between the trimmed V and J ends, which lost 1 base and 2 bases, there was a span of 6 bases. Germline CDR1 SGHRS, CDR2 YFSETQ. The CDR3 sequence is CASSLLANTEAFF. In DNA form, the CDR3 reads TGCGCCAGCAGCTTGTTGGCCAACACTGAAGCTTTCTTT.

The chain has TRBV9 and TRBJ2-3; the match to TRBD2 covers 10 bases. CDR3 length equals 16 residues. V shed 1 base and J 5 bases; nucleotides not matched to a gene: 7. Per the germline V gene, CDR1 is SGDLS and CDR2 is YYNGEE. DNA of the CDR3: TGTGCCAGCAGCGTAAGCGGGAGGGACGACGTAGATACGCAGTATTTT. Residues: CASSVSGRDDVDTQYF.

The chain carries TRBV9 and TRBJ1-5; 8 nucleotides match TRBD1. The CDR3 consists of 14 residues. Germline CDR1 is SGDLS and CDR2 is YYNGEE. V lost 3 bases and J lost 8; bases outside the gene matches: 7. The CDR3 protein is CASSAAGGVEPQHF. CDR3 nucleotides: TGTGCCAGCAGCGCCGCAGGGGGCGTTGAGCCCCAGCATTTT.

The gene calls are TRBV6-1 and TRBJ2-5; TRBD2 matches 11 bases. V shed 10 bases, J shed 1 base, and the junction held 5 bases outside the gene matches. CDR3 size: 14 residues. Germline V gives CDR1 MNHNS, CDR2 SASEGT. Here the CDR3 reads CATRLAGLQETQYF. The CDR3 bases are TGTGCCACGCGACTAGCGGGGCTCCAAGAGACCCAGTACTTC.

The rearrangement links TRBV7-2 to TRBJ2-3; D may be TRBD2 (7 bases). The germline CDR1 and CDR2 sequences are SGHTA and FQGNSA. CDR3 length equals 14 residues. The V and J ends lost 0 bases and 8 bases respectively, with 12 bases between them. The chain's CDR3 is CASSLAGGRGTQYF. The CDR3 DNA is TGTGCCAGCAGCTTAGCCGGGGGGCGGGGTACGCAGTATTTT.

This chain uses TRBV5-1 with TRBJ1-5; no firm D call. The V gene lost 4 bases and the J gene lost 7 bases, with 12 bases spanning the gap. There are 13 residues in the CDR3. Germline V gene lookup returns CDR1 SGHRS and CDR2 YFSETQ. CDR3 sequence reads: CASSASGTQPQHF. In nucleotides, the CDR3 is TGCGCCAGCAGCGCCTCGGGAACCCAGCCCCAGCATTTT.

This chain joins TRBV15 and TRBJ1-4; D unresolved. Germline CDR1 and CDR2: LNHNV and YYDKDF (reference sequence). V lost 6 bases to trimming and J lost 5 bases, with 7 bases between them. The CDR3 sequence is 12 residues long. The CDR3 sequence: CATRRVNEKLFF. In DNA, the CDR3 is TGTGCCACCAGGAGGGTGAATGAAAAACTGTTTTTT.

The chain combines TRBV6-1 with TRBJ2-4; D call uncertain. Germline CDR1 reads MNHNS; CDR2 reads SASEGT. Trimming took off 3 bases at V and 7 bases at J, with 13 bases between the two ends. The CDR3 contains 14 residues. The chain's CDR3 is CASSDPVETNIQYF. As DNA, the CDR3 is TGTGCCAGCAGTGATCCGGTAGAAACGAACATTCAGTACTTC.

The V call is TRBV19, the J call TRBJ2-4; tentatively, D is TRBD1 or TRBD2 (5 bases each). The V gene lost 4 bases and the J gene lost 3 bases, with 13 bases spanning the gap. The CDR3 totals 15 residues. Per germline, CDR1 LNHDA and CDR2 SQIVND (reference sequence). Here the CDR3 reads CASSKVGVGKNIQYF. The CDR3 DNA sequence: TGTGCCAGTAGTAAGGTGGGGGTCGGCAAAAACATTCAGTACTTC.

This chain joins TRBV9 and TRBJ1-4; D is unresolved. The CDR3 covers 14 residues. Trimming cost V 0 bases and J 7 bases, with 10 bases left between them. Germline V gene sequence: CDR1 SGDLS, CDR2 YYNGEE. The CDR3 bases are TGTGCCAGCAGCGTAGCGGTGTCGGCTGAAAAACTGTTTTTT. Its translation: CASSVAVSAEKLFF.

This clone was recorded only once. V is TRBV5-1 and J is TRBJ2-3; possibly TRBD2 for D (5 bases). Germline CDR1 reads SGHRS; CDR2 reads YFSETQ. This CDR3 region has 14 residues. Trimming left V 5 bases short and J 4 bases short, with 14 bases between. In DNA form, the CDR3 reads TGCGCCAGCAGTAGCCCCCCGGGATCAGATACGCAGTATTTT. This gives the protein CASSSPPGSDTQYF.

The rearrangement uses TRBV10-3 and TRBJ1-1, with 7 positions matching TRBD1. Germline V gives CDR1 ENHRY, CDR2 SYGVKD. With V trimmed by 6 bases and J by 5 bases, 12 bases remained unmatched. This CDR3 region has 15 residues. CDR3 sequence: CAISDPGQPHTEAFF. For the CDR3, the DNA is TGTGCCATCAGCGACCCGGGACAGCCGCATACTGAAGCTTTCTTT.

The DNA of the CDR3 is TGTGCCTGGGCCCCAGGACAGGGTTACATTCAGTACTTC. It encodes CAWAPGQGYIQYF. The chain joins TRBV30 to TRBJ2-4; 8 bases are a match to TRBD1. CDR3 length: 13 amino acids. CDR1 is GTSNPN, CDR2 SVGIG, per germline (reference sequence). V dropped 5 bases and J dropped 8; count of bases not matched to a gene: 8.

This rearrangement joins TRBV27 to TRBJ2-1, with D possibly TRBD2 on 6 matching bases. CDR1 and CDR2 from the germline V gene are MNHEY and SMNVEV (reference sequence). The ends were cut back, 5 bases at V and 2 bases at J, with 10 bases in the middle. This CDR3 is 14 amino acids long. CDR3 loop: CASSPRETYNEQFF. CDR3 sequence (DNA): TGTGCCAGCAGTCCCCGGGAGACCTACAATGAGCAGTTCTTC.

The genes are TRBV18 and TRBJ2-5; 15 bases map to TRBD2. This CDR3 comprises 16 residues. The junction had 6 bases not matched to a gene; V was cut back by 3 bases and J by 7 bases. Germline V gene sequence: CDR1 KGHSH, CDR2 LQKENI. In DNA, the CDR3 is TGTGCCAGCTCACCGGGGACTAGCGGGGGGCATCGGACCCAGTACTTC. Amino acids: CASSPGTSGGHRTQYF.

This clone appeared once. This rearrangement joins TRBV19 to TRBJ1-4; 9 bases are shared with TRBD1. The CDR3 has 15 residues. V gave up 6 bases and J gave up 6 bases; unmatched junction bases: 8. The germline gives CDR1 LNHDA, CDR2 SQIVND (reference sequence). The DNA of the CDR3 is TGTGCCAGTAGCTTAAACAGGGGGCGAGATGAAAAACTGTTTTTT. Protein: CASSLNRGRDEKLFF.

This rearrangement joins TRBV27 to TRBJ1-2; 12 positions agree with TRBD1. CDR1 and CDR2 (germline): MNHEY, SMNVEV (reference sequence). V was pared by 0 bases and J by 6 bases, with 11 bases of the junction left unmatched. This CDR3 region has 18 residues. The CDR3 DNA is TGTGCCAGCAGTTTATCGCAACGACCGGGACAGGGGGCCGATGGCTACACCTTC. Translating it yields CASSLSQRPGQGADGYTF.

The chain is built from TRBV5-1 and TRBJ2-5, with TRBD1 matching over 9 bases. Matching the DNA end better, TRBJ2-7 makes the J call doubtful. The germline V gene has CDR1 SGHRS and CDR2 YFSETQ. This CDR3 spans 13 amino acids. The CDR3 region has the DNA TGCGCCAGCTATAGGGACAGGGCCCACGAGCAGTACTTC. Its protein is CASYRDRAHEQYF.

V gene TRBV6-5 combines with J gene TRBJ1-2; 7 nucleotides match TRBD1. The CDR3 runs 14 residues. Germline V CDR1 and CDR2: MNHEY, SVGAGI. V was clipped by 6 bases and J by 6 bases; unmatched bases: 10. The CDR3 here is CASRPPTGIHGYTF. In DNA form, the CDR3 reads TGTGCCAGCAGACCCCCGACAGGGATCCATGGCTACACCTTC.

Concerning this clone itself: The sample holds other DNA sequences that translate to the same CDR3. The chain is built from TRBV4-2 and TRBJ2-2; D gene ambiguous. Germline V CDR1 and CDR2: LGHNA, YNFKEQ. V gave up 3 bases and J gave up 4 bases, with 3 bases separating them. CDR3 length equals 12 residues. CDR3 protein: CASSHPTGELFF. For the CDR3, the DNA is TGTGCCAGCAGCCACCCCACCGGGGAGCTGTTTTTT.

The CDR3 spells CASSSGRARETQYF. The DNA of the CDR3 is TGTGCCAGCAGTTCGGGCAGAGCGCGAGAGACCCAGTACTTC. The V call is TRBV7-7, the J call TRBJ2-5, with D hard to call. The CDR3 has 14 amino acids. Per the germline V gene, CDR1 is SSHAT and CDR2 is FNYEAQ (reference sequence). V gave up 6 bases and J gave up 4 bases, with 15 bases separating them. The full variable domain, with the rest looked up from reference TRBV7-7 and TRBJ2-5, is GAGVSQSPRYKVTKRGQDVTLRCDPISSHATLYWYQQALGQGPEFLTYFNYEAQPDKSGLPSDRFSAERPEGSISTLTIQRTEQRDSAMYRCASSSGRARETQYFGPGTRLLVL.

The chain has TRBV7-2 and TRBJ1-1; TRBD1 is a possible D gene (5 bases). V lost 1 base and J lost 3, with 9 bases in between. The CDR3 is 14 residues long. Germline CDR1 is SGHTA and CDR2 is FQGNSA. For the CDR3, the DNA is TGTGCCAGCAGCTTAGGTGCAGGGTACACTGAAGCTTTCTTT. Its protein product is CASSLGAGYTEAFF. Using reference TRBV7-2 and TRBJ1-1 for the parts outside the CDR3, the full variable domain is GAGVSQSPSNKVTEKGKDVELRCDPISGHTALYWYRQSLGQGLEFLIYFQGNSAPDKSGLPSDRFSAERTGGSVSTLTIQRTQQEDSAVYLCASSLGAGYTEAFFGQGTRLTVV.

The chain is built from TRBV7-3 and TRBJ2-2; possible D gene TRBD2, 6 bases. Germline-derived CDR1 and CDR2 are SGHTA and FQGTGA. Deletions cut 2 bases from V and 1 base from J, with 8 bases between. CDR3 length equals 15 residues. CDR3 DNA: TGTGCCAGCAGCTTACGGGGAGGGAACACCGGGGAGCTGTTTTTT. It yields the protein CASSLRGGNTGELFF.

The rearrangement links TRBV6-5 to TRBJ2-2, with 7 positions matching TRBD1. J lost 7 bases, V lost 2 bases, and 10 bases had no gene match. Germline CDR1 reads MNHEY; CDR2 reads SVGAGI. The CDR3 has 16 amino acids. CDR3 sequence (DNA): TGTGCCAGCAGTTACGGTTCAGGGGGACATGACGGGGAGCTGTTTTTT. Translation: CASSYGSGGHDGELFF.

V usage is TRBV5-1 and J usage is TRBJ2-7, with D perhaps TRBD2 (5 bases). V gave up 0 bases and J gave up 6 bases, with 13 bases separating them. Germline-derived CDR1 and CDR2 are SGHRS and YFSETQ. The length of the CDR3 is 14 residues. The CDR3 reads CASSLGRAYGEQYF. The CDR3 DNA is TGCGCCAGCAGCTTGGGGCGGGCATACGGCGAGCAGTACTTC.

This chain connects TRBV6-5 to TRBJ2-1; TRBD2 matches 8 bases. This CDR3 has 15 amino acids. In germline, CDR1 is MNHEY, CDR2 SVGAGI. V trimming: 6 bases; J trimming: 9 bases; junction bases outside the gene matches: 13. The CDR3 DNA sequence: TGTGCCAGCAGGCCCAGCGGGGGTGTGATGGGTGAGCAGTTCTTC. Translation gives CASRPSGGVMGEQFF.

The genes are TRBV19 and TRBJ1-2; 9 nucleotides align to TRBD1. The CDR3 has 14 amino acids. V shed 7 bases and J 4 bases; nucleotides not matched to a gene: 7. Germline V lookup: CDR1 LNHDA, CDR2 SQIVND (reference sequence). CDR3 in amino acids: CASTPGQGPYGYTF. The CDR3 bases are TGTGCCAGTACGCCGGGACAGGGACCCTATGGCTACACCTTC.

The V call is TRBV11-3, the J call TRBJ2-3; D ambiguous. Germline V gene sequence: CDR1 SGHNT, CDR2 YENEEA. CDR3 length: 13 residues. V shed 3 bases and J shed 2 bases, with 6 bases lying between them. In DNA, the CDR3 is TGTGCCAGCAGCTTTAAAGACACAGATACGCAGTATTTT. Its protein is CASSFKDTDTQYF.

The chain joins TRBV19 to TRBJ1-5; D call uncertain. In germline, CDR1 is LNHDA, CDR2 SQIVND (reference sequence). Deletions cut 10 bases from V and 3 bases from J, with 13 bases between. The CDR3 sequence is 13 residues long. The CDR3 DNA follows: TGTGCCACCTCCCAAGGCCCCAATCAGCCCCAGCATTTT. It yields the protein CATSQGPNQPQHF.